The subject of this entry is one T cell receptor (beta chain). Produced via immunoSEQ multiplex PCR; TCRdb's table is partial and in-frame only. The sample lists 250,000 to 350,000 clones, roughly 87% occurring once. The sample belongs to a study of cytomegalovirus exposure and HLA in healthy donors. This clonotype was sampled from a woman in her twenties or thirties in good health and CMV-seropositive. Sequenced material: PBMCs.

CDR3 sequence (DNA): TGTGCCAGCGAACCGACAGTGTTCTCCTACGAGCAGTACTTC. Translating it yields CASEPTVFSYEQYF. This chain links TRBV14 with TRBJ2-7; weak D call: TRBD1 (5 bases). The CDR3 length is 14 residues. In germline, CDR1 is SGHDN, CDR2 FVKESK. Trimming stripped 8 bases from V and 0 bases from J, with 14 bases between.